The table lists the clone carrying this T cell receptor (beta chain) with many counts. Its antigen is still unknown. TCRbeta library preparation incorporated unique molecular identifiers. Each CDR3 protein is one row after TCRdb ran MiXCR on the PCR reads. The sample has about 260,000 distinct CDR3 sequences, around 7.5% seen once. The sample originates from a study of T-cell reconstitution after alpha-beta-depleted transplantation in children. Germline lookup yields CDR1 SGHRS and CDR2 YFSETQ. The CDR3 consists of 14 residues. The germline V and J ends were trimmed by 4 bases and 2 bases, with 12 bases remaining between them. The study, taken as a whole, reports: The authors attributed T-cell counts and diversity one year after transplant mostly to newly produced T cells. Surviving recipient T cells and thymic progenitors produced the high day-60 TCRbeta diversity seen in some patients.

The sample in question was PBMCs, mostly from graft donor cells, obtained 180 days after TCRalphabeta/CD19-depleted stem cell transplant. The chain employs TRBV5-1 and TRBJ2-5; maybe TRBD1 (6 bases). The receptor was derived from a male patient aged 10 to 17 who had a stem cell transplant for acute lymphoblastic leukemia, so the T cells may come from the graft donor. Here the CDR3 reads CASSQNTGQETQYF. CDR3 DNA: TGCGCCAGCAGCCAAAACACAGGGCAAGAGACCCAGTACTTC.